This T cell receptor beta chain was observed in a study of shared T cell receptors in the human thymus. TCRdb's copy holds only in-frame clones and misses some; the assay was immunoSEQ multiplex PCR. Of about 380,000 clones in the sample, more than 85% are singletons; the top ten hold 0.02%. V shed 3 bases and J shed 12 bases, with 15 bases lying between them. The CDR3 contains 12 residues. CDR1 is MNHNY and CDR2 is SVGAGI in the germline V gene (reference sequence). The sample was thymocytes. This clonotype was obtained from a human donor. The chain carries TRBV6-6 and TRBJ2-7, with D tentatively TRBD2 (5 bases). The CDR3 nucleotides are TGTGCCAGCAGTTATGGGCCGGGGTTCTGGTACTTC. It yields the protein CASSYGPGFWYF.